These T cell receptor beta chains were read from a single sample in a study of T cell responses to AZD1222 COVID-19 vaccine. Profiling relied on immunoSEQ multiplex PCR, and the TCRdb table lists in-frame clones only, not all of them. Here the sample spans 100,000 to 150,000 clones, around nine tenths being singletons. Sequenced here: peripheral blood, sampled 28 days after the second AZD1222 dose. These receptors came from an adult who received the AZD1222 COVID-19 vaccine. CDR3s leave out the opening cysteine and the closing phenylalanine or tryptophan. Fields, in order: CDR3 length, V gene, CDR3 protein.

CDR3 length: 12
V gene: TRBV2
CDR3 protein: ASSAGGPITEAF

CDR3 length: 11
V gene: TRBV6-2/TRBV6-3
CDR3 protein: ASSSLLDQPQH

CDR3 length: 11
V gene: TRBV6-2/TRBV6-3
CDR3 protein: ASSYSYDSEQF

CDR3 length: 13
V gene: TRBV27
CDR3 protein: ASTKIQGLNSPLH

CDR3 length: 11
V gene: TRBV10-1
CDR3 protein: ASRGTGDGELF

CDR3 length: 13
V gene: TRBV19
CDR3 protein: ASCKREGGNQPQH

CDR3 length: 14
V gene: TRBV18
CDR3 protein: ASSPGAAIQNTEAF

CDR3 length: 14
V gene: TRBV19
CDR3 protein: ASSMGRPGQPYEQY

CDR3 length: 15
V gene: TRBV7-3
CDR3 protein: ASSYWTSGRGTGEQF

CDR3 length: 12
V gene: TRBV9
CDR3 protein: ASSDGDTKETQY

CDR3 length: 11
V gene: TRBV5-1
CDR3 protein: ASSLALGEEAF

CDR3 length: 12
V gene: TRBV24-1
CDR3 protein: ATSDSAGADTQY

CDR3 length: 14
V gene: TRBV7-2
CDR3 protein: ASSSRPSGSYNEQF

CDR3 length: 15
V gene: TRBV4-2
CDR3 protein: ASSQDRGGRSTDTQY

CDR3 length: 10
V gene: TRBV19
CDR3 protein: ASRIGGEKLF

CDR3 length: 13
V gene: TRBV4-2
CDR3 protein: ASSPIIAGAGELF

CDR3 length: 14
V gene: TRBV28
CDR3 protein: ASSLYVAAGANVLT

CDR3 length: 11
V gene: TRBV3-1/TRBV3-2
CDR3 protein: ASSPGQGRGYT

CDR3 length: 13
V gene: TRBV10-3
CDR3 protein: AISEGAQGANVLT

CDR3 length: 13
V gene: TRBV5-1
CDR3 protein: ASSMGTDRGGELF

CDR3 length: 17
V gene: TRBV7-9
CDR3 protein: ASLRSGDSLAVDTDTQY

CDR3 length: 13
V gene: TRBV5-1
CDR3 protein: ASSVVSSGVVEQF

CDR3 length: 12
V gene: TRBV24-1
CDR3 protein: ATLGGAYEETQY

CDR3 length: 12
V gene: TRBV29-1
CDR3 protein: SVFSGRSSYEQY

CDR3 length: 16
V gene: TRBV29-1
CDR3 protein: SVGGLAGDGSSYNEQF

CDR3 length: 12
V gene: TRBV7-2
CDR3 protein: ASSLAYIDEPLH